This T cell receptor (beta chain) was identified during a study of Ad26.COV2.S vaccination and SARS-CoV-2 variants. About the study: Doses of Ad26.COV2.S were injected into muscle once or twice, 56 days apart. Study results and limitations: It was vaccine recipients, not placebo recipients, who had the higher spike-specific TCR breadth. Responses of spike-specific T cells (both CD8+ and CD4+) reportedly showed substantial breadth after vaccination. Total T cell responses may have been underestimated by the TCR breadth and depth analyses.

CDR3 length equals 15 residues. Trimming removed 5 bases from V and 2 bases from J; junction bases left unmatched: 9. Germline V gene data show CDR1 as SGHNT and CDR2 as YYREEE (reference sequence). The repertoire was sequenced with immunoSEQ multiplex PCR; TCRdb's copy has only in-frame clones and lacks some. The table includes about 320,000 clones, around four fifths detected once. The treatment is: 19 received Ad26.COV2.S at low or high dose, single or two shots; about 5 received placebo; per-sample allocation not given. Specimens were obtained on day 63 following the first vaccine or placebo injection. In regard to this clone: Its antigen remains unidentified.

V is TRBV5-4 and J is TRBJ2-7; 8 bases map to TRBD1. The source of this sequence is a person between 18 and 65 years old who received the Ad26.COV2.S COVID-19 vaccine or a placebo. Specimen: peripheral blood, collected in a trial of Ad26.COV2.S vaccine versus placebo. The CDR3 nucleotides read TGTGCCAGCAGTGACGGGACAGGAGTTCCCTACGAGCAGTACTTC. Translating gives CASSDGTGVPYEQYF.